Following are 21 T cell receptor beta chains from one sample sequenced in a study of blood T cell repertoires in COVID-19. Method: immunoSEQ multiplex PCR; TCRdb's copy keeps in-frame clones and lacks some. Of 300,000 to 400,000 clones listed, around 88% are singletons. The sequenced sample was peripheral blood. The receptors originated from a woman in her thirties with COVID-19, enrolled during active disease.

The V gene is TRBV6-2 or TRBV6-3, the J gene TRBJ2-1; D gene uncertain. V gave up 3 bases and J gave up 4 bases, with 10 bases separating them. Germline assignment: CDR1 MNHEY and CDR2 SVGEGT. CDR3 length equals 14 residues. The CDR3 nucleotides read TGTGCCAGCAGTTATCAGAGGCCATACAATGAGCAGTTCTTC. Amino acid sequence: CASSYQRPYNEQFF.

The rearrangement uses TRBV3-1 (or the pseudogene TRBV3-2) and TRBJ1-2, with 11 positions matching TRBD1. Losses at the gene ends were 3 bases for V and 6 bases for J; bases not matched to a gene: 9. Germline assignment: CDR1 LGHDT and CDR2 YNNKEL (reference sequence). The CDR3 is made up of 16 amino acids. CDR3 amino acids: CASSHSTRDRGNGYTF. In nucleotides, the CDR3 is TGTGCCAGCAGCCACTCCACTCGGGACAGGGGGAATGGCTACACCTTC.

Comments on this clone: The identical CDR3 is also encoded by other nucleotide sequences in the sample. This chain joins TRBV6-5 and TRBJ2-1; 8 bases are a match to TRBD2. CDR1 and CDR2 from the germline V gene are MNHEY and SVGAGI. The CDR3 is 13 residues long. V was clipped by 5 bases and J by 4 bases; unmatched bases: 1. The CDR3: CASSSGRYNEQFF. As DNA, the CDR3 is TGTGCCAGCAGTAGCGGGAGATACAATGAGCAGTTCTTC.

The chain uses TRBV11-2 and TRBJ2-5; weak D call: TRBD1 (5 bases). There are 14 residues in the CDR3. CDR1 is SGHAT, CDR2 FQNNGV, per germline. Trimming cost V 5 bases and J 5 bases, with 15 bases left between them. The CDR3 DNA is TGTGCCAGCAGCCGATTGGGCAGGGATGAGACCCAGTACTTC. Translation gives CASSRLGRDETQYF.

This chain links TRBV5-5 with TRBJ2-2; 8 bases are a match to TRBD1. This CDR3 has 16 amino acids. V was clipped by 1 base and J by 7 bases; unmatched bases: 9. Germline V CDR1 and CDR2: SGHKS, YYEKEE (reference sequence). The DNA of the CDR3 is TGTGCCAGCAGCTTGAGGTTGATACAGGGGGGCGGGGAGCTGTTTTTT. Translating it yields CASSLRLIQGGGELFF. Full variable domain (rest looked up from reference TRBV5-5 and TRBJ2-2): DAGVTQSPTHLIKTRGQQVTLRCSPISGHKSVSWYQQVLGQGPQFIFQYYEKEERGRGNFPDRFSARQFPNYSSELNVNALLLGDSALYLCASSLRLIQGGGELFFGEGSRLTVL.

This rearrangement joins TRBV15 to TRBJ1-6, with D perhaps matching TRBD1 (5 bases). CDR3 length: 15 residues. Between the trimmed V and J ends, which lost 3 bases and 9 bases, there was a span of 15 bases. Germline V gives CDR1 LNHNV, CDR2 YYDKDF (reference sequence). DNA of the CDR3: TGTGCCACCAGCAGGGGTCAGGGAAGGGTTTCACCCCTCCACTTT. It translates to CATSRGQGRVSPLHF.

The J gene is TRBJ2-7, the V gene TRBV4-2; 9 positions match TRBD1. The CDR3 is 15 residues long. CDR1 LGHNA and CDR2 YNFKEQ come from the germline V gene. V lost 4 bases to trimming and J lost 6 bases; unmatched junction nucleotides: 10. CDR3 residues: CASSPIQGAPGEQYF. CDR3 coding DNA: TGTGCCAGCAGCCCCATACAGGGGGCGCCCGGCGAGCAGTACTTC.

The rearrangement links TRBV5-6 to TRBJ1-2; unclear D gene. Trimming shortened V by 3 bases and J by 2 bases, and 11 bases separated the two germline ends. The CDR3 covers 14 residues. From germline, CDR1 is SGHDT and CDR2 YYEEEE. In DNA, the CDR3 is TGTGCCAGCAGCTCCGGGAGGGCGAACTATGGCTACACCTTC. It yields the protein CASSSGRANYGYTF.

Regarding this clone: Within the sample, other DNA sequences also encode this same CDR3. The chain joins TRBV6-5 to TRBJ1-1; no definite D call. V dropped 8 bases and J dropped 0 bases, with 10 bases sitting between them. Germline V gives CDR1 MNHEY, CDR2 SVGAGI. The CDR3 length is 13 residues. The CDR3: CASRGGLNTEAFF. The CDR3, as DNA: TGTGCCAGCCGGGGAGGGTTGAACACTGAAGCTTTCTTT.

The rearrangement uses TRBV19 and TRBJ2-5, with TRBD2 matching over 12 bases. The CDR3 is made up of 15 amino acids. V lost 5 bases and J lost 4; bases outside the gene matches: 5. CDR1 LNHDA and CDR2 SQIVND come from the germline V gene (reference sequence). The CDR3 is CASSPSGGALETQYF. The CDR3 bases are TGTGCCAGTAGTCCTAGCGGGGGGGCCTTAGAGACCCAGTACTTC. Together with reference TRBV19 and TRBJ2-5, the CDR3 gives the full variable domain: DGGITQSPKYLFRKEGQNVTLSCEQNLNHDAMYWYRQDPGQGLRLIYYSQIVNDFQKGDIAEGYSVSREKKESFPLTVTSAQKNPTAFYLCASSPSGGALETQYFGPGTRLLVL.

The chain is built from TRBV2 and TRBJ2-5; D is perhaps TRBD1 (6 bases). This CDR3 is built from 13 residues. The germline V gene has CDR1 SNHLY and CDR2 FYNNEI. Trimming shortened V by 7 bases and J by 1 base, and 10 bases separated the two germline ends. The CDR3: CASTWTAQETQYF. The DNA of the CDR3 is TGTGCCAGCACCTGGACAGCCCAAGAGACCCAGTACTTC.

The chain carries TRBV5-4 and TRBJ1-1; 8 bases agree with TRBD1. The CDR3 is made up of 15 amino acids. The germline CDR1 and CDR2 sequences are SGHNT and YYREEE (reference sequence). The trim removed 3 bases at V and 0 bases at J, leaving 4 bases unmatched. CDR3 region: CASSYGQGLNTEAFF. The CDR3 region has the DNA TGTGCCAGCAGCTACGGACAGGGTTTGAACACTGAAGCTTTCTTT.

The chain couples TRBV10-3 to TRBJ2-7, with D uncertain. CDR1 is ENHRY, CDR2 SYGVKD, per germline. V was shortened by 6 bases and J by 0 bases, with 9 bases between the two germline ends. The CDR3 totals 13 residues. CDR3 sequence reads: CAISSSSSYEQYF. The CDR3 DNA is TGTGCCATCAGCTCCTCGAGCTCCTACGAGCAGTACTTC.

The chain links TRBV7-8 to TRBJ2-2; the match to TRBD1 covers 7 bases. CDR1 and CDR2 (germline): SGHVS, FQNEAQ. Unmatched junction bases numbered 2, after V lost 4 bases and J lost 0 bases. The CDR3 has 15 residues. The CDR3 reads CASSSGTANTGELFF. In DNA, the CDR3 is TGTGCCAGCAGCTCTGGGACAGCGAACACCGGGGAGCTGTTTTTT.

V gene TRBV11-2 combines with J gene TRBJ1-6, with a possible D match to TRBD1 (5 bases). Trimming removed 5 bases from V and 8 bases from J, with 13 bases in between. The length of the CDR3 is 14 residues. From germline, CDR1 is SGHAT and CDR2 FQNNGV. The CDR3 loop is CASSLGGGHSPLHF. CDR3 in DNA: TGTGCCAGCAGCCTCGGGGGGGGTCATTCACCCCTCCACTTT.

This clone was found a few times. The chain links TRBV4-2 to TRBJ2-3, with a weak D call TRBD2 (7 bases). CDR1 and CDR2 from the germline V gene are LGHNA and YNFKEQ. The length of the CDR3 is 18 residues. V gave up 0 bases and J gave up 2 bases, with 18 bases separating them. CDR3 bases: TGTGCCAGCAGCCAAGAAACCGGCCGGGGGGCCCCCACAGATACGCAGTATTTT. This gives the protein CASSQETGRGAPTDTQYF.

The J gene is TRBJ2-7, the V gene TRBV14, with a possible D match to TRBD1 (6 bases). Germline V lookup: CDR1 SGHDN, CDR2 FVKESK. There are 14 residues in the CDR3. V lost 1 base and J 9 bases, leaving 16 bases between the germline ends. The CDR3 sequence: CASSQVGQTIRQYF. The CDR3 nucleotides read TGTGCCAGCAGCCAAGTAGGACAGACGATTAGGCAGTACTTC. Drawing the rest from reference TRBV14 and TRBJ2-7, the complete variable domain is EAGVTQFPSHSVIEKGQTVTLRCDPISGHDNLYWYRRVMGKEIKFLLHFVKESKQDESGMPNNRFLAERTGGTYSTLKVQPAELEDSGVYFCASSQVGQTIRQYFGPGTRLTVT.

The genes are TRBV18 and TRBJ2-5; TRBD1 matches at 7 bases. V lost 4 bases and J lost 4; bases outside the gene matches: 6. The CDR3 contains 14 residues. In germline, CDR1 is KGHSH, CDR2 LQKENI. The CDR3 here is CASSQGQAGETQYF. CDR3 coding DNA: TGTGCCAGCTCACAAGGACAGGCGGGAGAGACCCAGTACTTC.

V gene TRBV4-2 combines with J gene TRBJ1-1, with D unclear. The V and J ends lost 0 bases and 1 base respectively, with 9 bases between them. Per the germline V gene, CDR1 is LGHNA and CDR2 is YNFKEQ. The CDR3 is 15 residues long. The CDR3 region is CASSQDNQANTEAFF. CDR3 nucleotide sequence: TGTGCCAGCAGCCAAGATAACCAGGCGAACACTGAAGCTTTCTTT.

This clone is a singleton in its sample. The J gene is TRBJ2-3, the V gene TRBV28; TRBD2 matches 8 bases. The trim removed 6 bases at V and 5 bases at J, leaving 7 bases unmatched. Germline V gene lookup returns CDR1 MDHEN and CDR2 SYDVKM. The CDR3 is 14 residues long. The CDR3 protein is CASSGGVVQDTQYF. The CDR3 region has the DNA TGTGCCAGCAGCGGGGGGGTAGTTCAAGATACGCAGTATTTT. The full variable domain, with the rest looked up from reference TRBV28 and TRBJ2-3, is DVKVTQSSRYLVKRTGEKVFLECVQDMDHENMFWYRQDPGLGLRLIYFSYDVKMKEKGDIPEGYSVSREKKERFSLILESASTNQTSMYLCASSGGVVQDTQYFGPGTRLTVL.

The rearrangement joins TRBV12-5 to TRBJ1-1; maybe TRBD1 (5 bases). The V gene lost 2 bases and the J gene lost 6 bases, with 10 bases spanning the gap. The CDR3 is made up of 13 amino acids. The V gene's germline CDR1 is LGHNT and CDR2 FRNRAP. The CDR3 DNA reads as TGTGCTAGTGGTTTGTCAGGGTCCGCTGAAGCTTTCTTT. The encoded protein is CASGLSGSAEAFF.